The clone carrying this T cell receptor beta chain was seen ten or more times. Time point indicated: pre-sensitization, week 0. This sample's treatment: therapeutic diphenylcyclopropenone sensitization with weekly scalp DPC. Venepuncture was done earlier than the placement of each patch test. As the library was built, unique molecular identifiers were attached to individual cDNA molecules. Study processing details: Sample-level TCR yields exhibited a median of approximately 96,000, with a range of roughly 23,224 to 700,000. One entry per CDR3 protein, called by TCRdb with MiXCR from the RACE reads. TCRdb's processing, not the authors', yielded these V and J calls. The sample records some 360,000 distinct CDR3 sequences, about 5.1% being singletons. These data are taken from a study of human T cells and chemical hapten exposure. Study overall: The patients were mostly female; they had alopecia areata, totalis or universalis.

This CDR3 is built from 11 residues. After removal of 10 bases from V and 9 bases from J, the junction contained 5 bases not matched to a gene. This sequence originates from a woman aged 45-59 years with alopecia areata. Some clones in this sample may be carry-over from other donors' samples. The sample was whole blood, taken in connection with sensitization to the hapten diphenylcyclopropenone (DPC). The chain combines TRBV12-3 or TRBV12-4 with TRBJ2-1; 8 positions agree with TRBD2. Written as DNA, the CDR3 is TGTGCCACCCCCGGGGGGGGTGAGCAGTTCTTC. Translation gives CATPGGGEQFF.